This TCR beta chain was sequenced in a study of T cells and copy number aberrations in small-cell lung cancer. Overall study findings and caveats: Copy number aberration burden correlated negatively with tumor T-cell density, richness, clonality. Compared with adjacent lung tissue, tumors had lower T-cell richness and clonality and non-significantly lower density.

Between the trimmed V and J ends, which lost 7 bases and 3 bases, there was a span of 19 bases. CDR3 length equals 16 residues. The V gene's germline CDR1 is SEHNR and CDR2 FQNEAQ (reference sequence). Produced via immunoSEQ multiplex PCR; TCRdb's table is partial and in-frame only. The table lists hundreds of clones, approximately 86% of them singletons, with approximately 5% in the top ten. All donors were smokers or heavy second-hand smokers. Concerning this clone itself: Its cognate antigen is unknown.

The specimen was tumor tissue. This TCR derives from a man aged 60-69 years with small cell lung cancer. The rearrangement joins TRBV7-9 to TRBJ1-3, with D perhaps TRBD1 (6 bases). The CDR3 DNA sequence: TGTGCCAGCACCCCGGAGGGGCAGGGGTATGGAAACACCATATATTTT. Protein sequence: CASTPEGQGYGNTIYF.